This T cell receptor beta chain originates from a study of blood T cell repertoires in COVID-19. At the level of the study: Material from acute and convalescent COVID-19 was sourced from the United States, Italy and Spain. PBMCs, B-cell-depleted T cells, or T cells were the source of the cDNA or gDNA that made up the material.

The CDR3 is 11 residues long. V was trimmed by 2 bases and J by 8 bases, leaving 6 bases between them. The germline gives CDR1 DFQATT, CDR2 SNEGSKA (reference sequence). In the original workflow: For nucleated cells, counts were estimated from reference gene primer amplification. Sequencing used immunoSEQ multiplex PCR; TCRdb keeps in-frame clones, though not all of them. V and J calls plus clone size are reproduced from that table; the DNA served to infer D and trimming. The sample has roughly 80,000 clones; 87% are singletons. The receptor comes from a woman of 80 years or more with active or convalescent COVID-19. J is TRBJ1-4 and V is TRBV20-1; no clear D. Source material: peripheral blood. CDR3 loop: CSARPREKLFF. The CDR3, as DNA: TGCAGTGCTAGACCTAGGGAAAAACTGTTTTTT.